Following are 18 T cell receptor beta chains from one sample sequenced in a study of vaccination and CD4 T cells after COVID-19. The sample's treatment: roughly ten-day PBMC culture with coronavirus spike peptide pools or control peptides (ViraFEST assay). No antigen is known for these receptors. The Oncomine TCR Beta short-read assay was what sequenced the DNA obtained from cultured CD4+ T cells. TCRdb reprocessed the PCR reads via MiXCR and lists one record per CDR3 protein. The repertoire includes fewer than 20,000 distinct CDR3 sequences, 45% to 55% of them detected once, and more than 3.5% sits in the top ten. The sample consisted of CD4+ T cells from blood, cultured in vitro, taken before SARS-CoV-2 vaccination. These receptors were taken from a human donor who had recovered from COVID-19.

This chain links TRBV7-9 with TRBJ1-2, with 10 bases matching TRBD1. V lost 9 bases to trimming and J lost 7 bases; unmatched junction nucleotides: 11. The CDR3 totals 14 residues. From germline, CDR1 is SEHNR and CDR2 FQNEAQ (reference sequence). The CDR3 nucleotides are TGTGCCAGTAAGACAGGGGGCTCCGGTTCTGGCTACACCTTC. As protein: CASKTGGSGSGYTF.

The CDR3 nucleotides are TGTGCCTGGAGAAAACGGAAACTAGCGGGGGGTGGTGAGCAGTTCTTC. Its translation is CAWRKRKLAGGGEQFF. J is TRBJ2-1 and V is TRBV30; 12 nucleotides line up with TRBD2. CDR3 length: 16 residues. CDR1 and CDR2 (germline): GTSNPN, SVGIG (reference sequence). V lost 3 bases and J lost 9; bases outside the gene matches: 12.

CDR3 nucleotide sequence: TGTGCCATCAGACAAGGACAGGGCGTAGGGGAGACCCAGTACTTC. The encoded protein is CAIRQGQGVGETQYF. The genes are TRBV10-3 and TRBJ2-5, with 8 nucleotides matching TRBD1. J gave up 5 bases and V 6 bases, and 11 bases lay outside the gene matches. The CDR3 runs 15 residues. CDR1 ENHRY and CDR2 SYGVKD come from the germline V gene.

There are a few counts of this clonotype. The chain uses TRBV6-1 and TRBJ1-1; D gene uncertain. There are 13 residues in the CDR3. From germline, CDR1 is MNHNS and CDR2 SASEGT. Trimming stripped 10 bases from V and 4 bases from J, with 16 bases between. The CDR3 DNA follows: TGTGCCACGATACTCTCCTATGGCACTGAAGCTTTCTTT. Amino acids: CATILSYGTEAFF.

This clonotype has only a few counts. This chain joins TRBV11-2 and TRBJ1-6, with 7 bases matching TRBD1. The V and J ends lost 0 bases and 7 bases, in that order; junction bases with no gene match: 6. Per germline, CDR1 SGHAT and CDR2 FQNNGV. The CDR3 loop spans 16 amino acids. The CDR3 DNA reads as TGTGCCAGCAGCTTAGACCGGTCGGACAGGAATTCACCCCTCCACTTT. Residues: CASSLDRSDRNSPLHF. Looking up the rest from reference TRBV11-2 and TRBJ1-6 gives the full variable domain: EAGVAQSPRYKIIEKRQSVAFWCNPISGHATLYWYQQILGQGPKLLIQFQNNGVVDDSQLPKDRFSAERLKGVDSTLKIQPAKLEDSAVYLCASSLDRSDRNSPLHFGNGTRLTVT.

The chain links TRBV6-2 or TRBV6-3 to TRBJ2-2; weak D call: TRBD1 (5 bases). Deletions cut 5 bases from V and 2 bases from J, with 9 bases between. This CDR3 is 14 amino acids long. Germline CDR1 reads MNHEY; CDR2 reads SVGEGT. CDR3 sequence (DNA): TGTGCCAGCAGTCCAGGGCAAAACACCGGGGAGCTGTTTTTT. Amino acid sequence: CASSPGQNTGELFF.

The J gene is TRBJ2-7, the V gene TRBV19; 9 nucleotides align to TRBD2. The CDR3 loop spans 14 amino acids. With V trimmed by 6 bases and J by 2 bases, 5 bases remained unmatched. Per germline, CDR1 LNHDA and CDR2 SQIVND (reference sequence). In nucleotides, the CDR3 is TGTGCCAGTAGCGGGACTAGCTGGGCCTACGAGCAGTACTTC. It is translated as CASSGTSWAYEQYF.

This rearrangement joins TRBV6-1 to TRBJ2-1; the match to TRBD1 covers 9 bases. Germline assignment: CDR1 MNHNS and CDR2 SASEGT. This CDR3 has 16 amino acids. The V gene end was trimmed by 5 bases and the J gene end by 4 bases; junction bases not matched to a gene: 9. The CDR3 reads CASSTTGTGIYNEQFF. For the CDR3, the DNA is TGTGCCAGCAGTACGACCGGGACAGGGATATACAATGAGCAGTTCTTC.

This clonotype was picked up a small number of times. The chain has TRBV7-7 and TRBJ2-3; D is unclear. The V gene lost 5 bases and the J gene lost 3 bases, with 12 bases spanning the gap. This CDR3 comprises 14 residues. Germline lookup yields CDR1 SSHAT and CDR2 FNYEAQ (reference sequence). The CDR3 region has the DNA TGTGCCAGCAGCCTTTCACCCCTTACAGATACGCAGTATTTT. This translates into CASSLSPLTDTQYF.

The rearrangement uses TRBV20-1 and TRBJ2-3, with D unresolved. Trimming cost V 3 bases and J 3 bases, with 19 bases left between them. The CDR3 totals 16 residues. CDR1 and CDR2 (germline): DFQATT, SNEGSKA (reference sequence). CDR3 protein: CSARGSTSFRTDTQYF. In DNA form, the CDR3 reads TGCAGTGCTAGGGGTAGTACATCTTTTCGGACAGATACGCAGTATTTT.

The CDR3: CASSTGTGIRIAETQYF. In DNA form, the CDR3 reads TGTGCCAGCAGTACCGGGACAGGGATTCGGATTGCAGAGACCCAGTACTTC. This sequence joins TRBV6-2 or TRBV6-3 and TRBJ2-5; TRBD1 matches at 9 bases. Germline lookup yields CDR1 MNHEY and CDR2 SVGEGT. V was clipped by 5 bases and J by 4 bases; unmatched bases: 14. The length of the CDR3 is 17 residues.

The sample holds one count of this clonotype. The rearrangement joins TRBV20-1 to TRBJ2-5, with unresolved D. The CDR3 runs to 12 residues. Per germline, CDR1 DFQATT and CDR2 SNEGSKA (reference sequence). Trimming cost V 4 bases and J 1 base, with 7 bases left between them. The CDR3 nucleotides are TGCAGTGCTACCAGACCCCAAGAGACCCAGTACTTC. It is translated as CSATRPQETQYF.

The chain joins TRBV10-3 to TRBJ1-1; 8 bases match TRBD1. Germline-derived CDR1 and CDR2 are ENHRY and SYGVKD. There are 14 residues in the CDR3. The V gene end was trimmed by 3 bases and the J gene end by 8 bases; junction bases not matched to a gene: 8. The CDR3 DNA sequence: TGTGCCATCAGTGACCCTCGGACAGGGACCGAAGCTTTCTTT. Amino acids: CAISDPRTGTEAFF.

The rearrangement joins TRBV7-9 to TRBJ1-1; D gene unclear. The germline V gene has CDR1 SEHNR and CDR2 FQNEAQ (reference sequence). The V end lost 2 bases, the J end lost 3 bases, and 10 bases lay between the germline ends. This CDR3 has 14 amino acids. CDR3 DNA: TGTGCCAGCAGCTTACAAGGGAGCGACACTGAAGCTTTCTTT. Its translation: CASSLQGSDTEAFF.

This rearrangement joins TRBV11-2 to TRBJ1-1; D is ambiguous. The CDR3 sequence is 12 residues long. The germline V gene encodes CDR1 SGHAT and CDR2 FQNNGV. Trimming cost V 2 bases and J 3 bases, with 4 bases left between them. CDR3 coding DNA: TGTGCCAGCAGCTTATCGTACACTGAAGCTTTCTTT. Translation gives CASSLSYTEAFF. Looking up the rest from reference TRBV11-2 and TRBJ1-1 gives the full variable domain: EAGVAQSPRYKIIEKRQSVAFWCNPISGHATLYWYQQILGQGPKLLIQFQNNGVVDDSQLPKDRFSAERLKGVDSTLKIQPAKLEDSAVYLCASSLSYTEAFFGQGTRLTVV.

The CDR3 loop reads CSAREGRETQYF. The CDR3 DNA follows: TGCAGTGCTAGAGAAGGGCGGGAGACCCAGTACTTC. J is TRBJ2-5 and V is TRBV20-1; unclear D gene. Trimming cost V 0 bases and J 5 bases, with 7 bases left between them. Germline CDR1 is DFQATT and CDR2 is SNEGSKA (reference sequence). This CDR3 has 12 amino acids.

This clonotype was detected only a few times. The chain links TRBV7-3 to TRBJ2-7; D call uncertain. CDR1 and CDR2 from the germline V gene are SGHTA and FQGTGA. Trimming removed 4 bases from V and 6 bases from J, with 13 bases in between. CDR3 length equals 13 residues. This CDR3 is CASSSPPSSEQYF. The CDR3 coding sequence is TGTGCCAGCAGCTCACCGCCGAGTTCCGAGCAGTACTTC. Supplemented by reference TRBV7-3 and TRBJ2-7, the full variable domain reads GAGVSQTPSNKVTEKGKYVELRCDPISGHTALYWYRQSLGQGPEFLIYFQGTGAADDSGLPNDRFFAVRPEGSVSTLKIQRTERGDSAVYLCASSSPPSSEQYFGPGTRLTVT.

This clonotype was detected only a few times. This sequence joins TRBV6-1 and TRBJ1-5; TRBD1 might be the D (5 bases). V was cut by 6 bases and J by 0 bases, with 12 bases left in between. CDR1 MNHNS and CDR2 SASEGT come from the germline V gene. The CDR3 totals 15 residues. CDR3: CASSPRQSSNQPQHF. The CDR3 DNA follows: TGTGCCAGCAGCCCCCGACAGAGTAGCAATCAGCCCCAGCATTTT.